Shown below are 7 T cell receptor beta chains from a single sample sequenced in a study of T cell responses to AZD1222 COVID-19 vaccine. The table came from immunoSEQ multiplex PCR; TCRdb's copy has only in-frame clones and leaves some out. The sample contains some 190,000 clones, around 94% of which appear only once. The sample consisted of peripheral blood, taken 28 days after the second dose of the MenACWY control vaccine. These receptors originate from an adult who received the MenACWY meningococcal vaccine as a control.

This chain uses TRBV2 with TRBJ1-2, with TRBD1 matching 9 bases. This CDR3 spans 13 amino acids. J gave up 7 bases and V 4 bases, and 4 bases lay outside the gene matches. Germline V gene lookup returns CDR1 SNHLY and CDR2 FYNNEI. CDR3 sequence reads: CASSVQGAPGYTF. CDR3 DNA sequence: TGTGCCAGCAGTGTACAGGGGGCGCCTGGCTACACCTTC.

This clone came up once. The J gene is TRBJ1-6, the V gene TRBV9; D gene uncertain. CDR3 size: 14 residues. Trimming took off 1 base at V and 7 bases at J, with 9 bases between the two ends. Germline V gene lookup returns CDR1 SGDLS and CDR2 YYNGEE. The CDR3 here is CASSVTDYNSPLHF. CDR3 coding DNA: TGTGCCAGCAGCGTAACAGATTACAATTCACCCCTCCACTTT.

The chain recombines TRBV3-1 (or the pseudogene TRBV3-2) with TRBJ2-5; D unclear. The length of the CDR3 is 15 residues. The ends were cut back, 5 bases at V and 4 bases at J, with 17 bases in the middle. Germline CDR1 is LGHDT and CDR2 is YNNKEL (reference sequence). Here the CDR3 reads CASSARGDRRETQYF. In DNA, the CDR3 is TGTGCCAGCAGCGCCAGAGGTGACCGAAGAGAGACCCAGTACTTC.

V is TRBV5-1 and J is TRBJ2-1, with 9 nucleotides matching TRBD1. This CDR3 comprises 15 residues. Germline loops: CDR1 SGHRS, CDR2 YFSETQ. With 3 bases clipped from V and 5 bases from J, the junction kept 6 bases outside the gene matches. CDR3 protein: CASSSHGQGNNEQFF. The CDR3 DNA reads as TGCGCCAGCAGCTCCCATGGACAGGGGAACAATGAGCAGTTCTTC.

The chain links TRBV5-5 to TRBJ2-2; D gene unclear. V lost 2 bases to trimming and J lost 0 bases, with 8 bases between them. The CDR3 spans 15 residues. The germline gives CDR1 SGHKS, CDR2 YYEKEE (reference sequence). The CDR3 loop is CASSFNSANTGELFF. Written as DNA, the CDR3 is TGTGCCAGCAGCTTCAACAGCGCGAACACCGGGGAGCTGTTTTTT.

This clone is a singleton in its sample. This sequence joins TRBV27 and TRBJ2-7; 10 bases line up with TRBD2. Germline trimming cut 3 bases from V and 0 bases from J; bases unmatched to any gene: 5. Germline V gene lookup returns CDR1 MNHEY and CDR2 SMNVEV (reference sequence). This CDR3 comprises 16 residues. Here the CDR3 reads CASSFSPSGSSYEQYF. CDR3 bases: TGTGCCAGCAGTTTTTCTCCTAGCGGGAGCTCCTACGAGCAGTACTTC.

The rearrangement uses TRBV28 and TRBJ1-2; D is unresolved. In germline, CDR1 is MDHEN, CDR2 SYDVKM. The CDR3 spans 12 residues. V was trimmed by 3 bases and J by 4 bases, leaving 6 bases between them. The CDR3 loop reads CASSFRIYGYTF. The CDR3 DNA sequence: TGTGCCAGCAGTTTTAGGATCTATGGCTACACCTTC.